These 22 T cell receptor beta chains originate from one sample sequenced in a study of regulatory T cells in long-lasting Graves disease. Time point reported: persistent/refractory GD, antithyroid drugs over 5 years with positive TRAb. Researchers made the TCR library from RNA that was extracted from PBMCs. Arm-PCR of CDR3 regions and iRepertoire HTBI primers were used to build TCR beta libraries. MiXCR, applied by TCRdb to the multiplex PCR reads, yields one record per CDR3 protein. The sample gives 650,000 to 850,000 distinct CDR3 sequences, around 30% of which show up once; under 50% is in the top ten. The sequenced sample was peripheral blood mononuclear cells (PBMCs), obtained when the disease was refractory, from a patient treated with antithyroid drugs. All receptors come from a female donor with Graves disease.

This clonotype was detected a few times. The genes are TRBV3-1 and TRBJ1-2; D gene uncertain. V was trimmed by 0 bases and J by 2 bases, leaving 10 bases between them. CDR3 length equals 15 residues. Germline loops: CDR1 LGHDT, CDR2 YNNKEL (reference sequence). CDR3 DNA sequence: TGTGCCAGCAGCCAAGATTTCGGTGCGAACTATGGCTACACCTTC. It translates to CASSQDFGANYGYTF. Variable domain in full (rest from reference TRBV3-1 and TRBJ1-2): DTAVSQTPKYLVTQMGNDKSIKCEQNLGHDTMYWYKQDSKKFLKIMFSYNNKELIINETVPNRFSPKSPDKAHLNLHINSLELGDSAVYFCASSQDFGANYGYTFGSGTRLTVV.

This clonotype has ten or more counts. This sequence joins TRBV28 and TRBJ1-1; D gene unclear. Trimming removed 6 bases at V and 2 bases at J, with 13 bases between. The germline V gene encodes CDR1 MDHEN and CDR2 SYDVKM. CDR3 length equals 14 residues. CDR3 sequence: CASSSYDTNTEAFF. The CDR3 nucleotides are TGTGCCAGCAGCTCTTACGACACAAACACTGAAGCTTTCTTT.

Many counts were recorded for this clonotype. V usage is TRBV27 and J usage is TRBJ1-2; D is possibly TRBD1 (5 bases). V was pared by 3 bases and J by 8 bases, with 13 bases between. CDR1 is MNHEY and CDR2 is SMNVEV in the germline V gene (reference sequence). The CDR3 spans 13 residues. CDR3 residues: CASSFSGGKGYTF. CDR3 in DNA: TGTGCCAGCAGTTTTTCGGGGGGTAAGGGCTACACCTTC.

This clonotype was recorded a few times. The V and J genes are TRBV2 and TRBJ1-2; the match to TRBD1 covers 7 bases. The germline gives CDR1 SNHLY, CDR2 FYNNEI. CDR3 size: 16 residues. V was clipped by 3 bases and J by 3 bases; unmatched bases: 10. The DNA for the CDR3 is TGTGCCAGCAGTGACACCAGACAGGGAACGGACTATGGCTACACCTTC. This sequence encodes CASSDTRQGTDYGYTF.

The chain uses TRBV20-1 and TRBJ1-4; D is undetermined. CDR1 is DFQATT, CDR2 SNEGSKA, per germline (reference sequence). V was clipped by 2 bases and J by 7 bases, with 8 bases between them. The CDR3 totals 12 residues. The CDR3 DNA follows: TGCAGTGCTAGACCTACAGTTGAAAAACTGTTTTTT. Residues: CSARPTVEKLFF.

The chain couples TRBV11-3 to TRBJ1-1; no definite D call. The CDR3 is made up of 13 amino acids. V was trimmed by 3 bases and J by 11 bases, leaving 16 bases between them. Germline CDR1 reads SGHNT; CDR2 reads YENEEA. CDR3 nucleotide sequence: TGTGCCAGCAGCTTGGGGAGCCGGGCCCGTGCTTTCTTT. It specifies CASSLGSRARAFF.

The J gene is TRBJ1-2, the V gene TRBV18; D call uncertain. Germline loops: CDR1 KGHSH, CDR2 LQKENI. The CDR3 extends over 12 amino acids. V was trimmed by 8 bases and J by 7 bases, leaving 14 bases between them. The CDR3 protein is CASRTRERGYTF. The CDR3 DNA reads as TGTGCCAGCCGCACGAGGGAGCGTGGCTACACCTTC.

This clonotype has a count of ten or more. This chain uses TRBV11-2 with TRBJ2-5, with 14 bases fitting TRBD2. Germline CDR1 reads SGHAT; CDR2 reads FQNNGV. The CDR3 is 16 residues long. J lost 4 bases, V lost 5 bases, and 6 bases had no gene match. CDR3 nucleotide sequence: TGTGCCAGCAGCCGGGGACTAGCGGGAGAAGGAGAGACCCAGTACTTC. Protein: CASSRGLAGEGETQYF. Full variable domain (remainder filled in from reference TRBV11-2 and TRBJ2-5): EAGVAQSPRYKIIEKRQSVAFWCNPISGHATLYWYQQILGQGPKLLIQFQNNGVVDDSQLPKDRFSAERLKGVDSTLKIQPAKLEDSAVYLCASSRGLAGEGETQYFGPGTRLLVL.

This clonotype was seen at least ten times. V and J are TRBV11-1 and TRBJ2-5; D is uncertain. The CDR3 is 16 residues long. The V and J ends lost 1 base and 5 bases respectively, with 17 bases between them. The germline V gene encodes CDR1 SGHAT and CDR2 FQDESV (reference sequence). Written as DNA, the CDR3 is TGTGCCAGCAGCTTAGGAGCACCTTCTGTATTGGAGACCCAGTACTTC. Its protein is CASSLGAPSVLETQYF.

The rearrangement uses TRBV10-3 and TRBJ1-2; D is unclear. Trimming left V 1 base short and J 8 bases short, with 8 bases between. The germline V gene has CDR1 ENHRY and CDR2 SYGVKD. The CDR3 sequence is 12 residues long. For the CDR3, the DNA is TGTGCCATCAGTGAGTGGCGGGGAGGCTACACCTTC. It yields the protein CAISEWRGGYTF.

This chain links TRBV5-1 with TRBJ2-5; D is unresolved. The CDR3 runs 12 residues. V lost 4 bases and J 3 bases, leaving 7 bases between the germline ends. Germline V gives CDR1 SGHRS, CDR2 YFSETQ. The CDR3 coding sequence is TGCGCCAGCAGCCTTCCCGAAGAGACCCAGTACTTC. This encodes CASSLPEETQYF.

This clonotype was seen only a few times. The gene calls are TRBV20-1 and TRBJ2-7, with 15 bases identical to TRBD2. Germline trimming cut 3 bases from V and 7 bases from J; bases unmatched to any gene: 13. CDR3 length: 17 amino acids. Germline-derived CDR1 and CDR2 are DFQATT and SNEGSKA (reference sequence). CDR3 residues: CSARTGLAGGLSGEQYF. The CDR3 coding sequence is TGCAGTGCTAGGACTGGACTAGCGGGAGGGCTGTCGGGTGAGCAGTACTTC.

About this clonotype: An end of the junction differs from the germline gene, which may be a read error. The genes are TRBV7-9 and TRBJ2-5; unclear D gene. This CDR3 is built from 13 residues. Germline CDR1 reads SEHNR; CDR2 reads FQNEAQ (reference sequence). The CDR3 protein is CASGLDVQETQYF. For the CDR3, the DNA is TGTGCCAGCGGCTTAGATGTTCAGGAGACCCAGTACTTC.

The genes are TRBV11-2 and TRBJ2-1; tentatively, D is TRBD2 (5 bases). Trimming shortened V by 3 bases and J by 5 bases, and 11 bases separated the two germline ends. The germline V gene has CDR1 SGHAT and CDR2 FQNNGV. The CDR3 length is 14 residues. The DNA for the CDR3 is TGTGCCAGCAGCTTTTCGGGGTGGGACAATGAGCAGTTCTTC. Protein: CASSFSGWDNEQFF. Based on the CDR3 plus reference TRBV11-2 and TRBJ2-1, the full variable domain is EAGVAQSPRYKIIEKRQSVAFWCNPISGHATLYWYQQILGQGPKLLIQFQNNGVVDDSQLPKDRFSAERLKGVDSTLKIQPAKLEDSAVYLCASSFSGWDNEQFFGPGTRLTVL.

This clonotype appeared many times. The chain is built from TRBV12-3 or TRBV12-4 and TRBJ2-5, with 8 bases aligning to TRBD2. Trimming cost V 4 bases and J 5 bases; bases outside gene matches: 9. The CDR3 contains 15 residues. This CDR3 reads CASSYQAGVGETQYF. The CDR3 DNA reads TGTGCCAGCAGTTATCAAGCGGGAGTCGGTGAGACCCAGTACTTC.

This clonotype was counted a few times. This chain connects TRBV7-6 to TRBJ2-7; 9 bases map to TRBD2. The V gene's germline CDR1 is SGHVS and CDR2 FNYEAQ. Trimming took 1 base from V and 7 from J; bases not matched to a gene: 5. This CDR3 has 14 residues. The CDR3 sequence is CASSLGGRAEEQYF. The CDR3 DNA sequence: TGTGCCAGCAGCTTAGGCGGGAGGGCCGAAGAGCAGTACTTC.

The chain recombines TRBV7-9 with TRBJ1-1; D is unresolved. V lost 5 bases and J 5 bases, leaving 12 bases between the germline ends. The CDR3 is 13 residues long. CDR1 is SEHNR and CDR2 is FQNEAQ in the germline V gene (reference sequence). In nucleotides, the CDR3 is TGTGCCAGCAGCCAAACGGGAGCTACTGAAGCTTTCTTT. Translated, it gives CASSQTGATEAFF. Together with reference TRBV7-9 and TRBJ1-1, the CDR3 gives the full variable domain: DTGVSQNPRHKITKRGQNVTFRCDPISEHNRLYWYRQTLGQGPEFLTYFQNEAQLEKSRLLSDRFSAERPKGSFSTLEIQRTEQGDSAMYLCASSQTGATEAFFGQGTRLTVV.

The chain joins TRBV28 to TRBJ2-4, with 10 nucleotides matching TRBD2. CDR3 length: 21 residues. Trimming took 4 bases from V and 0 from J; bases not matched to a gene: 18. Germline assignment: CDR1 MDHEN and CDR2 SYDVKM. CDR3 in amino acids: CASSSQPSTSGNSIAKNIQYF. CDR3 nucleotide sequence: TGTGCCAGCAGTTCCCAACCCTCAACTAGCGGGAATTCAATAGCCAAAAACATTCAGTACTTC.

This clonotype was counted between two and nine times. V is TRBV29-1 and J is TRBJ1-5; TRBD1 might be the D (5 bases). The ends were cut back, 0 bases at V and 6 bases at J, with 6 bases in the middle. The CDR3 is 12 residues long. Germline CDR1 reads SQVTM; CDR2 reads ANQGSEA. The CDR3 spells CSVEDGGQPQHF. The CDR3 DNA reads TGCAGCGTTGAAGACGGGGGTCAGCCCCAGCATTTT. Combining the CDR3 with reference TRBV29-1 and TRBJ1-5 gives the whole variable domain SAVISQKPSRDICQRGTSLTIQCQVDSQVTMMFWYRQQPGQSLTLIATANQGSEATYESGFVIDKFPISRPNLTFSTLTVSNMSPEDSSIYLCSVEDGGQPQHFGDGTRLSIL.

The J gene is TRBJ2-3, the V gene TRBV20-1; 7 bases line up with TRBD2. V lost 1 base and J lost 6; bases outside the gene matches: 10. CDR3 size: 15 residues. The germline V gene has CDR1 DFQATT and CDR2 SNEGSKA (reference sequence). The CDR3 DNA sequence: TGCAGTGCTAGAGTAGGTGGCGGGAGATCGGATACGCAGTATTTT. Amino acid sequence: CSARVGGGRSDTQYF.

This clonotype has a handful of counts. V usage is TRBV20-1 and J usage is TRBJ2-7; D unclear. The CDR3 is 12 residues long. The V end was cut by 3 bases, the J end by 2 bases, with 8 bases between. Germline V CDR1 and CDR2: DFQATT, SNEGSKA (reference sequence). CDR3 sequence: CSASMGTYEQYF. DNA for the CDR3: TGCAGTGCTAGTATGGGAACCTACGAGCAGTACTTC.

This clonotype was counted ten times or more. The V and J genes are TRBV24-1 and TRBJ2-5, with 9 bases aligning to TRBD1. Germline CDR1 and CDR2: KGHDR and SFDVKD. V gave up 7 bases and J gave up 4 bases; unmatched junction bases: 9. The CDR3 runs to 15 residues. This chain's CDR3 is CATSQGTGPGETQYF. DNA of the CDR3: TGTGCCACCAGCCAAGGGACAGGGCCCGGAGAGACCCAGTACTTC.